The present T cell receptor (beta chain) was sequenced within a study of PD-1 blockade in classical Hodgkin lymphoma. Overall study context: Intravenous delivery of nivolumab at 3 mg/kg to patients occurred every 2 weeks. Study outcomes and limitations: CD4+ TCR diversity climbed significantly by C4D1, unlike CD8+ TCR diversity. Partial responders and progressors had significantly lower baseline TCR diversity. Healthy donors reportedly exceeded newly diagnosed patients in baseline TCR diversity.

Comments on this clone: No antigen is known for it.

Germline loops: CDR1 SGHTA, CDR2 FQGNSA. V lost 1 base, J lost 10 bases, and 14 bases lay in between. This CDR3 region has 14 residues. Data came from immunoSEQ multiplex PCR; TCRdb stores just in-frame clones and leaves some out. The profile shows 13,000 to 15,000 clones, approximately 58% of them singletons. Each and every patient relapsed after autologous stem cell transplantation, and patients got differing brentuximab vedotin exposure. This rearrangement joins TRBV7-2 to TRBJ2-1; D may match TRBD1 or TRBD2 (5 bases each). The sample consisted of peripheral blood mononuclear cells (PBMCs), taken at baseline. The TCR sequence derives from a human donor with classical Hodgkin lymphoma. The CDR3 DNA reads TGTGCCAGCAGCTTAGGGGGACGGCGCGAGGAGCAGTTCTTC. Amino acids: CASSLGGRREEQFF.